The TCR beta chain described here comes from a study of beta chain features in type 1 diabetes. The isolated RNA, all of it, was reverse transcribed, so expressed TCRB transcripts were what got sequenced. Profiled with immunoSEQ multiplex PCR; TCRdb holds only in-frame clones, not every one. The sample consists of about 360,000 clones, 10% to 15% of them appearing once. V lost 3 bases and J 4 bases, leaving 16 bases between the germline ends. Germline CDR1 reads SGHRS; CDR2 reads YFSETQ. CDR3 length equals 15 residues. Study observations and caveats: Among type 1 diabetes patients, VDJ junctions had fewer insertions and more deletions. The naive, central memory and Treg TCRB repertoires looked more alike in patients than they did in healthy donors.

Concerning this clone itself: What it binds is not known.

The chain couples TRBV5-1 to TRBJ1-1; a weak D match, TRBD1 (6 bases). The specimen sequenced was naive CD4+ T cells from blood. The source of this sequence is a man aged 18-30 years in good health. The CDR3 DNA reads TGCGCCAGCAGCTCCGAACTAGGGGGAACCACTGAAGCTTTCTTT. This sequence encodes CASSSELGGTTEAFF.